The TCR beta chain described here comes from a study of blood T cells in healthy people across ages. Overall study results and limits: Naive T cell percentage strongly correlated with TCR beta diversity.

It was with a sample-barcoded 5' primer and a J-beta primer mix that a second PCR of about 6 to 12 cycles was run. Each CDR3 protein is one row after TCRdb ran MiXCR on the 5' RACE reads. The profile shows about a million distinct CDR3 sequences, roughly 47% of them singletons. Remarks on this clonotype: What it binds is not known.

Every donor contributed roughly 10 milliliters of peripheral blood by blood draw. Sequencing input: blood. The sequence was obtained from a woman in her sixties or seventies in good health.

The CDR3 spells CASSATGGFEAFF. The DNA of the CDR3 is TGTGCCAGCAGCGCGACAGGGGGCTTTGAAGCTTTCTTT. This chain joins TRBV7-2 and TRBJ1-1; TRBD1 agrees at 10 bases. The CDR3 runs to 13 residues. CDR1 is SGHTA, CDR2 FQGNSA, per germline. V dropped 5 bases and J dropped 7; count of bases not matched to a gene: 4. Looking up the rest from reference TRBV7-2 and TRBJ1-1 gives the full variable domain: GAGVSQSPSNKVTEKGKDVELRCDPISGHTALYWYRQSLGQGLEFLIYFQGNSAPDKSGLPSDRFSAERTGGSVSTLTIQRTQQEDSAVYLCASSATGGFEAFFGQGTRLTVV.